One sample yielded the 21 T cell receptor beta chains listed below, sequenced in a study of T cell responses to AZD1222 COVID-19 vaccine. Profiling relied on immunoSEQ multiplex PCR, and the TCRdb table lists in-frame clones only, not all of them. The sample shows 150,000 or so clones, roughly 94% of them seen only once. Material: peripheral blood, obtained on day 0 of AZD1222 vaccination. All receptors come from an adult in good health.

The J gene is TRBJ1-4, the V gene TRBV18, with D hard to call. The CDR3 covers 12 residues. Germline V gene data show CDR1 as KGHSH and CDR2 as LQKENI. V was shortened by 7 bases and J by 7 bases, with 10 bases between the two germline ends. CDR3 in amino acids: CASFDGVEKLFF. DNA for the CDR3: TGTGCCAGCTTTGATGGGGTTGAAAAACTGTTTTTT. The full variable domain, with the rest looked up from reference TRBV18 and TRBJ1-4, is NAGVMQNPRHLVRRRGQEARLRCSPMKGHSHVYWYRQLPEEGLKFMVYLQKENIIDESGMPKERFSAEFPKEGPSILRIQQVVRGDSAAYFCASFDGVEKLFFGSGTQLSVL.

The chain is built from TRBV12-3 or TRBV12-4 and TRBJ1-2; no reliable D call. V was cut by 7 bases and J by 1 base, with 10 bases left in between. This CDR3 has 13 amino acids. The CDR3 region has the DNA TGTGCCAGCACCCCGAGTCTTAACTATGGCTACACCTTC. Amino acid sequence: CASTPSLNYGYTF.

This chain links TRBV11-1 with TRBJ1-2, with 8 nucleotides matching TRBD1. Germline CDR1 and CDR2: SGHAT and FQDESV (reference sequence). V lost 5 bases, J lost 4 bases, and 9 bases stayed unmatched. The CDR3 consists of 15 residues. In nucleotides, the CDR3 is TGTGCCAGCAGCCCTGACAGGGGCCACCTCTATGGCTACACCTTC. It codes for CASSPDRGHLYGYTF.

The chain couples TRBV11-2 to TRBJ2-3; TRBD2 agrees at 12 bases. J gave up 7 bases and V 5 bases, and 7 bases lay outside the gene matches. From germline, CDR1 is SGHAT and CDR2 FQNNGV. This CDR3 contains 15 residues. CDR3 protein: CASSPLAGGYHTQYF. CDR3 sequence (DNA): TGTGCCAGCAGCCCCCTAGCGGGAGGGTATCATACGCAGTATTTT.

This rearrangement joins TRBV23-1 to TRBJ1-2; D not certain. TRBV23-1 is assigned to the ORF class and has an uncertain function. V was shortened by 7 bases and J by 1 base, with 22 bases between the two germline ends. The CDR3 extends over 17 amino acids. CDR3 residues: CASTYHRDSAVNYGYTF. In nucleotides, the CDR3 is TGCGCCAGCACCTACCACCGCGACTCCGCAGTTAACTATGGCTACACCTTC.

V and J are TRBV14 and TRBJ2-1; D call uncertain. V lost 4 bases, J lost 4 bases, and 17 bases lay in between. This CDR3 has 16 residues. Germline V gene sequence: CDR1 SGHDN, CDR2 FVKESK. The DNA for the CDR3 is TGTGCCAGCAGCCTTACTGGATGGCAGCCTTACAATGAGCAGTTCTTC. Amino acid sequence: CASSLTGWQPYNEQFF.

In this sample, this clone turned up once. This rearrangement joins TRBV7-8 to TRBJ2-1; D is undetermined. The V and J ends lost 3 bases and 8 bases respectively, with 14 bases between them. CDR1 and CDR2 from the germline V gene are SGHVS and FQNEAQ. This CDR3 is 14 amino acids long. The CDR3 region is CASSFTLWVDEQFF. CDR3 in DNA: TGTGCCAGCAGCTTCACGCTGTGGGTGGATGAGCAGTTCTTC.

The V call is TRBV6-2 or TRBV6-3, the J call TRBJ2-7, with 12 bases aligning to TRBD2. Germline-derived CDR1 and CDR2 are MNHEY and SVGEGT. This CDR3 region has 16 residues. The junction had 7 bases not matched to a gene; V was cut back by 5 bases and J by 2 bases. In DNA, the CDR3 is TGTGCCAGCAGTATTCTACTAGCGGGAGGTGCCTACGAGCAGTACTTC. Residues: CASSILLAGGAYEQYF.

The count of this clone is one. This chain uses TRBV25-1 with TRBJ1-1; 9 bases agree with TRBD1. The ends lost 6 bases at V and 4 bases at J; junction bases unmatched: 6. Germline CDR1 is MGHDK and CDR2 is SYGVNS. The length of the CDR3 is 14 residues. DNA of the CDR3: TGTGCCAGCAGGTTACAGGGGGCCGGCACTGAAGCTTTCTTT. Translating gives CASRLQGAGTEAFF. Looking up the rest from reference TRBV25-1 and TRBJ1-1 gives the full variable domain: EADIYQTPRYLVIGTGKKITLECSQTMGHDKMYWYQQDPGMELHLIHYSYGVNSTEKGDLSSESTVSRIRTEHFPLTLESARPSHTSQYLCASRLQGAGTEAFFGQGTRLTVV.

The J gene is TRBJ1-2, the V gene TRBV10-1; D unresolved. The V gene lost 6 bases and the J gene lost 8 bases, with 16 bases spanning the gap. Per the germline V gene, CDR1 is WNHNN and CDR2 is SYGVQD (reference sequence). The CDR3 is 13 amino acids. The CDR3 region has the DNA TGCGCCAGCAGCTCCTTAGTTGAGGGCGGCTACACCTTC. Translating it yields CASSSLVEGGYTF.

The chain has TRBV4-1 and TRBJ2-1; 11 bases align to TRBD2. J was trimmed by 4 bases and V by 2 bases; bases with no gene match: 7. The CDR3 runs to 17 residues. CDR1 is MGHRA and CDR2 is YSYEKL in the germline V gene. CDR3 nucleotides: TGCGCCAGCAGCCAACGAGGGGGACTAGCGGCTTACAATGAGCAGTTCTTC. It specifies CASSQRGGLAAYNEQFF.

This rearrangement joins TRBV7-2 to TRBJ1-2, with D maybe TRBD1 (5 bases). Germline values: CDR1 SGHTA, CDR2 FQGNSA. Trimming cost V 1 base and J 2 bases, with 8 bases left between them. The CDR3 totals 14 residues. The CDR3 sequence is CASSLDWTNYGYTF. The CDR3 coding sequence is TGTGCCAGCAGCTTAGATTGGACAAACTATGGCTACACCTTC.

V and J are TRBV4-2 and TRBJ1-1; unclear D gene. The V end lost 1 base, the J end lost 11 bases, and 5 bases lay between the germline ends. The CDR3 is 10 residues long. CDR1 is LGHNA, CDR2 YNFKEQ, per germline. Here the CDR3 DNA reads TGTGCCAGCAGCCAAGGGACGGCTTTCTTT. Residues: CASSQGTAFF.

The chain joins TRBV15 to TRBJ2-7; possibly TRBD1 for D (6 bases). CDR1 LNHNV and CDR2 YYDKDF come from the germline V gene (reference sequence). The ends were cut back, 8 bases at V and 0 bases at J, with 14 bases in the middle. This CDR3 spans 14 amino acids. CDR3: CATVVPGHSYEQYF. In nucleotides, the CDR3 is TGTGCCACCGTAGTTCCGGGACACTCCTACGAGCAGTACTTC.

Concerning this clone: Other DNA sequences in this sample translate to the same CDR3. CDR3 protein: CASSLGVTYEQYF. In DNA form, the CDR3 reads TGTGCCAGCAGTTTGGGCGTAACCTACGAGCAGTACTTC. The genes are TRBV12-3 or TRBV12-4 and TRBJ2-7, with D uncertain. Trimming left V 3 bases short and J 2 bases short, with 8 bases between. The CDR3 contains 13 residues.

J is TRBJ1-2 and V is TRBV12-3 or TRBV12-4; D is undetermined. The CDR3 is made up of 11 amino acids. V lost 3 bases and J lost 14, with 13 bases in between. CDR3 protein: CASSLTAGATF. The CDR3 nucleotides read TGTGCCAGCAGTTTGACGGCAGGAGCAACCTTC.

The rearrangement uses TRBV2 and TRBJ2-1; 7 positions agree with TRBD2. This CDR3 spans 13 amino acids. Germline lookup yields CDR1 SNHLY and CDR2 FYNNEI. V was clipped by 6 bases and J by 8 bases; unmatched bases: 7. CDR3 residues: CASSRGDGDEQFF. The CDR3 DNA reads as TGTGCCAGCAGCCGGGGGGACGGAGATGAGCAGTTCTTC.

The chain uses TRBV28 and TRBJ1-3; no firm D call. The CDR3 extends over 13 amino acids. V was shortened by 4 bases and J by 5 bases, with 9 bases between the two germline ends. Germline assignment: CDR1 MDHEN and CDR2 SYDVKM. In DNA, the CDR3 is TGTGCCAGCAGTTCGCACACCAGAAACACCATATATTTT. Residues: CASSSHTRNTIYF.

This clone was detected once. The rearrangement links TRBV6-5 to TRBJ2-2; D not resolved. CDR3 size: 12 residues. CDR1 MNHEY and CDR2 SVGAGI come from the germline V gene. V lost 10 bases to trimming and J lost 6 bases, with 12 bases between them. The CDR3 sequence: CAIRLLAGELFF. The CDR3, as DNA: TGTGCCATCCGACTCCTCGCCGGGGAGCTGTTTTTT.

The chain combines TRBV10-2 with TRBJ2-1, with TRBD2 matching 10 bases. CDR3 length equals 15 residues. J was trimmed by 3 bases and V by 6 bases; bases with no gene match: 5. Germline assignment: CDR1 WSHSY and CDR2 SAAADI. Written as DNA, the CDR3 is TGCGCCAGCAGGGGGCTAGCGGGGGACTACAATGAGCAGTTCTTC. Translated: CASRGLAGDYNEQFF.

The rearrangement joins TRBV3-1 (or the pseudogene TRBV3-2) to TRBJ1-3; D not resolved. The CDR3 contains 15 residues. Germline lookup yields CDR1 LGHDT and CDR2 YNNKEL (reference sequence). The ends were cut back, 1 base at V and 3 bases at J, with 10 bases in the middle. The CDR3 sequence is CASSQVLVHGNTIYF. CDR3 in DNA: TGTGCCAGCAGCCAAGTCTTGGTCCATGGAAACACCATATATTTT.